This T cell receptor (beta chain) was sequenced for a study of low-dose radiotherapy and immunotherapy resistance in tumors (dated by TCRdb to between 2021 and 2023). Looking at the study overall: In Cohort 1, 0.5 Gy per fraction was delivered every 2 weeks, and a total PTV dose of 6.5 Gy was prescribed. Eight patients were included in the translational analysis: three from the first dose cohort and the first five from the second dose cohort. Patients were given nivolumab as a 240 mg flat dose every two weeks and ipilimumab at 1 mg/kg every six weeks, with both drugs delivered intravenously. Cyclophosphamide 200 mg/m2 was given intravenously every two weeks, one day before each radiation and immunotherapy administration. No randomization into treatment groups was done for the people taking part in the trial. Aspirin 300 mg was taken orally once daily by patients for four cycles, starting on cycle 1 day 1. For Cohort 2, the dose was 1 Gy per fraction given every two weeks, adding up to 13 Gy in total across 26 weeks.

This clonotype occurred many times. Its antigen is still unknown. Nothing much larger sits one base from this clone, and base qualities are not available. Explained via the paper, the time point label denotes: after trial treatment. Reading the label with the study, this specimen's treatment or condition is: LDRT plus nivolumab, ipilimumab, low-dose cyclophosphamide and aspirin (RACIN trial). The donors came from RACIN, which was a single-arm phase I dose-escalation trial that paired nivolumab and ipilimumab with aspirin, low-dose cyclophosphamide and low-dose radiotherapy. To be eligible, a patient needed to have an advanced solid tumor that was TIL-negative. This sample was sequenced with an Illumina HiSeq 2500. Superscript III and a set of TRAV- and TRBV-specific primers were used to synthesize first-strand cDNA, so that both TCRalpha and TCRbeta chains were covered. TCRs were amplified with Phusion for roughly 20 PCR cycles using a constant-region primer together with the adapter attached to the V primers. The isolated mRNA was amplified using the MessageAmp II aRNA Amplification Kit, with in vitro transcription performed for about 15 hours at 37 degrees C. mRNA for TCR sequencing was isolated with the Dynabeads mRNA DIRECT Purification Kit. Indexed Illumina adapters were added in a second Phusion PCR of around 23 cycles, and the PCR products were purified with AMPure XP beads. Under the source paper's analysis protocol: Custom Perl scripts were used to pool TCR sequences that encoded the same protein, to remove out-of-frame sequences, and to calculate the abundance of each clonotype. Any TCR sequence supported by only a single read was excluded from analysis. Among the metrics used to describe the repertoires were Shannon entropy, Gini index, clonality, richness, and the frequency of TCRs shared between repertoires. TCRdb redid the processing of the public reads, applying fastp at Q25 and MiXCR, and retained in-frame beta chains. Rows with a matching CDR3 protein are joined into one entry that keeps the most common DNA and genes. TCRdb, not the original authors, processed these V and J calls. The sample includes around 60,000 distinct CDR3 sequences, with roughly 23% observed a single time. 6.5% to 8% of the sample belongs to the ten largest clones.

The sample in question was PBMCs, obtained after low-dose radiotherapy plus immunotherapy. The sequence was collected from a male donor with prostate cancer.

For the CDR3, the sequence is CASSRGQGFPGELFF. The DNA sequence is given as TGTGCCAGTAGCCGGGGACAGGGTTTCCCCGGGGAGCTGTTTTTT. The sequence joins TRBV19 to TRBJ2-2, and 9 junction bases match TRBD1. For CDR1 and CDR2, the germline V gene (reference sequence) lists LNHDA and SQIVND. The CDR3 holds 15 amino acids from the cysteine to the phenylalanine. Kept here is only the CDR3 DNA, which spans 45 bases and is read in frame from base 1. Germline trimming amounts to 6 bases on V and 6 bases on J, with 8 as the count of junction bases outside the gene matches.